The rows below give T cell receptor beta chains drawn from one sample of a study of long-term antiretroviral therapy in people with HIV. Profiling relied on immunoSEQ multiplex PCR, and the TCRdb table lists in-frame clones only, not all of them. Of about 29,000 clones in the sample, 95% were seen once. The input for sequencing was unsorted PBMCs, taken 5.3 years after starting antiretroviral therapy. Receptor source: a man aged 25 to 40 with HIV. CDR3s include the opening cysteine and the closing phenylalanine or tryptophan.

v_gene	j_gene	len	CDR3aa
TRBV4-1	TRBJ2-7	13	CASSLQGGYEQYF
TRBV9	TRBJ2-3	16	CASSVVGGGLVDTQYF
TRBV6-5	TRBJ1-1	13	CASSYVTGRLAFF
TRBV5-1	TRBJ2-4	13	CASSFGGENIQYF
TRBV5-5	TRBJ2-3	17	CASSFGRAGVLADTQYF
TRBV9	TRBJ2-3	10	CASNSDTQYF
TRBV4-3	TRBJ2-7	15	CASSQAAEASYEQYF
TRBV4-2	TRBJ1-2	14	CASSPWDSHYGYTF
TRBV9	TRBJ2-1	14	CASSVALSKNEQFF
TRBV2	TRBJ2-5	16	CASSEAGGVIGETQYF
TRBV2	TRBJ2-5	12	CASSDSWETQYF
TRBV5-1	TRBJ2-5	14	CASSPTAGGETQYF
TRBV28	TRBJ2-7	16	CASSFGWSQGLPEQYF
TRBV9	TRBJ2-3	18	CASSVKIGTPLGTDTQYF
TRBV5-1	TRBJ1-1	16	CASSLDRESVNTEAFF
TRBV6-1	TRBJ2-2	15	CASRGLAGATGELFF
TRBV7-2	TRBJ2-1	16	CASSLQGVVAYNEQFF
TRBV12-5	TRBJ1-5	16	CASGLVLGQSNQPQHF
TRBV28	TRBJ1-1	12	CASSFKNTEAFF
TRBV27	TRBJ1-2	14	CASSPQHGAYGYTF
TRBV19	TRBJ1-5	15	CASRPGTVSNQPQHF
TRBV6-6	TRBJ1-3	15	CASSLLSASGNTIYF
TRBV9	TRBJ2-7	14	CASSGRDRDDEQYF
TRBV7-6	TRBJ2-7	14	CASSLAAGAYEQYF
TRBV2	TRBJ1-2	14	CASSARLFDYGYTF
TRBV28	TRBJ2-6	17	CASNGFQGDSGANVLTF